The 9 T cell receptor beta chains given below trace back to one sample, sequenced in a study of T cell repertoires in ileal Crohn's disease. The time point here: neoterminal ileum biopsy at postoperative endoscopy, about 6 months after surgery. Profiling relied on immunoSEQ multiplex PCR, and the TCRdb table lists in-frame clones only, not all of them. The table has about 62,000 clones, about 88% seen once; the top ten hold roughly 1.9%. Sequencing used ileal tissue. These receptor sequences come from an adult with Crohn's disease.

The chain uses TRBV2 and TRBJ2-2; 7 bases align to TRBD1. Losses at the gene ends were 4 bases for V and 3 bases for J; bases not matched to a gene: 8. This CDR3 has 16 amino acids. The V gene's germline CDR1 is SNHLY and CDR2 FYNNEI. CDR3 residues: CASSVEGTDYTGELFF. The DNA of the CDR3 is TGTGCCAGCAGTGTCGAGGGGACAGACTACACCGGGGAGCTGTTTTTT.

V is TRBV5-5 and J is TRBJ2-7; tentatively, D is TRBD2 (5 bases). The length of the CDR3 is 14 residues. The germline CDR1 and CDR2 sequences are SGHKS and YYEKEE (reference sequence). Trimming took 0 bases from V and 3 from J, leaving 10 bases between them. CDR3 DNA sequence: TGTGCCAGCAGCTTGGCAGGTGGGAGCTACGAGCAGTACTTC. Amino acid sequence: CASSLAGGSYEQYF.

The V and J genes are TRBV5-1 and TRBJ1-2; D uncertain. The ends were cut back, 1 base at V and 4 bases at J, with 11 bases in the middle. The CDR3 is made up of 14 amino acids. The germline gives CDR1 SGHRS, CDR2 YFSETQ. CDR3 loop: CASSLSALSYGYTF. DNA of the CDR3: TGCGCCAGCAGCTTGTCTGCACTCTCCTATGGCTACACCTTC.

The rearrangement uses TRBV18 and TRBJ2-5, with 9 positions matching TRBD2. With V trimmed by 5 bases and J by 2 bases, 6 bases remained unmatched. The length of the CDR3 is 15 residues. Germline assignment: CDR1 KGHSH and CDR2 LQKENI. CDR3 nucleotide sequence: TGTGCCAGCTCAATCGGGACTAGCCTACAAGAGACCCAGTACTTC. Translating gives CASSIGTSLQETQYF.

The rearrangement links TRBV25-1 to TRBJ1-4; 8 bases agree with TRBD1. CDR3 length equals 13 residues. Trimming took 3 bases from V and 14 from J; bases not matched to a gene: 8. Per germline, CDR1 MGHDK and CDR2 SYGVNS. CDR3 in DNA: TGTGCCAGCAGTGATCTCCTACGGACAGGGCTGTTTTTT. Translated: CASSDLLRTGLFF.

This chain links TRBV10-3 with TRBJ1-5; D not resolved. V was pared by 2 bases and J by 6 bases, with 5 bases between. Per the germline V gene, CDR1 is ENHRY and CDR2 is SYGVKD. The CDR3 totals 12 residues. CDR3 nucleotide sequence: TGTGCCATCAGTGAGCTAGGTCAGCCCCAGCATTTT. Translated: CAISELGQPQHF.

The V call is TRBV7-6, the J call TRBJ2-2; 8 nucleotides align to TRBD2. Trimming at V came to 4 bases and at J to 4 bases, leaving 11 bases not matched to a gene. The V gene's germline CDR1 is SGHVS and CDR2 FNYEAQ. CDR3 length: 17 residues. This chain's CDR3 is CASSWPGRGETTGELFF. The CDR3 DNA follows: TGTGCCAGCAGCTGGCCAGGGCGGGGGGAAACCACCGGGGAGCTGTTTTTT.

The chain carries TRBV10-1 and TRBJ2-2; D gene unclear. Germline-derived CDR1 and CDR2 are WNHNN and SYGVQD (reference sequence). The CDR3 has 14 amino acids. Trimming took off 3 bases at V and 2 bases at J, with 7 bases between the two ends. The CDR3, as DNA: TGCGCCAGCAGTGAACAGCTTAACACCGGGGAGCTGTTTTTT. As protein: CASSEQLNTGELFF.

The chain carries TRBV7-9 and TRBJ2-7; 7 bases fit TRBD2. Germline V CDR1 and CDR2: SEHNR, FQNEAQ (reference sequence). The J segment lost 4 bases and the V segment lost 5 bases, leaving 5 bases of the junction unmatched. The CDR3 runs to 13 residues. CDR3 amino acids: CASSRGRGYEQYV. Here the CDR3 DNA reads TGTGCCAGCAGCCGCGGGCGGGGGTACGAGCAGTACGTC.